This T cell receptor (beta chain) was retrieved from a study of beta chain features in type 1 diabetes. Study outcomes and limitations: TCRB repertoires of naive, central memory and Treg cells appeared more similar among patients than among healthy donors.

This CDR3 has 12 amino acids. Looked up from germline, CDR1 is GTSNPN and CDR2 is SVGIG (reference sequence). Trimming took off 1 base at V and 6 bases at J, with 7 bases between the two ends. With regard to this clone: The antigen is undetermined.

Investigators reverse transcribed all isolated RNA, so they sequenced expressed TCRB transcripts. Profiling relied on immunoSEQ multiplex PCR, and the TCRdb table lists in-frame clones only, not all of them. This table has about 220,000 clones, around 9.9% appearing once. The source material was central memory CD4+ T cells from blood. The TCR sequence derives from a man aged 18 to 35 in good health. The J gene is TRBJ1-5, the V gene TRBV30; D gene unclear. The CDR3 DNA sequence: TGTGCCTGGAGTGGAGGGAGTCAGCCCCAGCATTTT. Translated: CAWSGGSQPQHF.